What follows is one T cell receptor (beta chain) and its context. The data derive from a study of T-cell reconstitution after alpha-beta-depleted transplantation in children. Unique molecular identifiers were incorporated during preparation of the TCRbeta library. In TCRdb, the PCR reads were re-called with MiXCR into one record per CDR3 protein. This table has roughly 170,000 distinct CDR3 sequences, more than 6.5% appearing once. Trimming shortened V by 0 bases and J by 3 bases, and 14 bases separated the two germline ends. CDR1 SGHDN and CDR2 FVKESK come from the germline V gene. The CDR3 sequence is 16 residues long.

The chain has TRBV14 and TRBJ1-1, with unresolved D. This receptor was identified in a human donor who donated a stem cell graft to a child with Wiskott-Aldrich syndrome. The sample here was PBMCs from the stem cell graft donor, taken from the stem cell graft. The CDR3 DNA is TGTGCCAGCAGCCAAGATTTAACCTGGGGATACACTGAAGCTTTCTTT. It translates to CASSQDLTWGYTEAFF.